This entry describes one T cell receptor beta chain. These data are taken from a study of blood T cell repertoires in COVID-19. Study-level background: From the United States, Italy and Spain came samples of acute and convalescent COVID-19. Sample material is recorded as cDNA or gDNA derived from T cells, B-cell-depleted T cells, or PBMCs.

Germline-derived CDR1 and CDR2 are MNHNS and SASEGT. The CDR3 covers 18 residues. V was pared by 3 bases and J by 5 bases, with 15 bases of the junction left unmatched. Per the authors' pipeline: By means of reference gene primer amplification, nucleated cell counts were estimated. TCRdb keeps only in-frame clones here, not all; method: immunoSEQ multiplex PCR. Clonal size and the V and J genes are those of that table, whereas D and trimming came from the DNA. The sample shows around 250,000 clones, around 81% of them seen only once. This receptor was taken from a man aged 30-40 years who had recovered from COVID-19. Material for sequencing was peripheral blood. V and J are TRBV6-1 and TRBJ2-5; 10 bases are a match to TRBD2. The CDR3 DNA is TGTGCCAGCAGTGACTATTCCCGATCGACTAGCGGGCGGGAGACCCAGTACTTC. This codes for CASSDYSRSTSGRETQYF.